Below, 32 T cell receptor beta chains from the same sample are listed, as sequenced in a study of T-cell reconstitution after alpha-beta-depleted transplantation in children. Study conclusions and caveats: A year had passed since transplant, and T-cell counts and diversity by then came mostly from newly produced T cells.

It was with unique molecular identifiers that the TCRbeta library was prepared. TCRdb re-called the PCR reads through MiXCR, storing one row per CDR3 protein. The sample holds about 300,000 distinct CDR3 sequences; almost 8% are singletons and the top ten take approximately 9.6%. Their recognized antigens are unknown. The sequencing here drew on peripheral blood, taken 360 days after TCRalphabeta/CD19-depleted stem cell transplant. Source of these receptors: a female patient aged 2-10 years who had a stem cell transplant for Fanconi anemia, so the T cells may come from the graft donor.

This clonotype was seen many times. The chain employs TRBV28 and TRBJ2-3; 7 bases are shared with TRBD1. There are 15 residues in the CDR3. V lost 6 bases to trimming and J lost 2 bases; unmatched junction nucleotides: 8. From germline, CDR1 is MDHEN and CDR2 SYDVKM. CDR3 amino acids: CASREGGIYTDTQYF. The DNA for the CDR3 is TGTGCCAGCAGAGAAGGGGGCATATACACAGATACGCAGTATTTT.

This clonotype was picked up many times. This sequence joins TRBV20-1 and TRBJ1-1; 9 bases match TRBD1. In germline, CDR1 is DFQATT, CDR2 SNEGSKA (reference sequence). The CDR3 runs to 10 residues. J was trimmed by 11 bases and V by 6 bases; bases with no gene match: 4. The CDR3 here is CSAGTGTAFF. The CDR3 DNA reads as TGCAGTGCCGGGACAGGGACCGCTTTCTTT.

There are a few counts of this clonotype. This chain links TRBV30 with TRBJ2-7; tentative D call: TRBD2 (6 bases). V was cut by 1 base and J by 7 bases, with 11 bases left in between. CDR3 length: 12 amino acids. Looked up from germline, CDR1 is GTSNPN and CDR2 is SVGIG (reference sequence). The CDR3 loop reads CAWSARGLEQYF. DNA for the CDR3: TGTGCCTGGAGTGCGCGGGGATTGGAGCAGTACTTC. The full variable domain, completed using reference TRBV30 and TRBJ2-7, is SQTIHQWPATLVQPVGSPLSLECTVEGTSNPNLYWYRQAAGRGLQLLFYSVGIGQISSEVPQNLSASRPQDRQFILSSKKLLLSDSGFYLCAWSARGLEQYFGPGTRLTVT.

The genes are TRBV28 and TRBJ1-2; the D is unclear. The CDR3 consists of 18 residues. Germline-derived CDR1 and CDR2 are MDHEN and SYDVKM. V shed 5 bases and J shed 4 bases, with 26 bases lying between them. The CDR3 sequence: CASSPRLRKRGFRYGYTF. The DNA for the CDR3 is TGTGCCAGCAGTCCACGACTTCGTAAAAGAGGATTCCGCTATGGCTACACCTTC.

This sequence joins TRBV3-1 and TRBJ2-1, with TRBD1 identical over 9 bases. The CDR3 runs to 18 residues. CDR1 and CDR2 (germline): LGHDT, YNNKEL (reference sequence). The junction had 11 bases not matched to a gene; V was cut back by 2 bases and J by 3 bases. The CDR3 protein is CASSQSTPGTGLYNEQFF. CDR3 DNA: TGTGCCAGCAGCCAATCAACGCCCGGGACAGGGCTCTACAATGAGCAGTTCTTC.

This clonotype was counted only a few times. This rearrangement joins TRBV27 to TRBJ2-3, with D tentatively TRBD1 or TRBD2 (5 bases each). The CDR3 length is 15 residues. Germline assignment: CDR1 MNHEY and CDR2 SMNVEV (reference sequence). Trimming removed 4 bases at V and 5 bases at J, with 16 bases between. The CDR3 DNA is TGTGCCAGCAGTTCGGGACCAGTGAACGAAGATACGCAGTATTTT. Protein product: CASSSGPVNEDTQYF.

This clonotype was detected a few times. V is TRBV20-1 and J is TRBJ2-1; 9 bases align to TRBD2. The V gene end was trimmed by 4 bases and the J gene end by 2 bases; junction bases not matched to a gene: 9. Germline V lookup: CDR1 DFQATT, CDR2 SNEGSKA (reference sequence). The CDR3 runs 16 residues. Written as DNA, the CDR3 is TGCAGTGCTAACCCTGGGGCGGGGGGGACCTACAATGAGCAGTTCTTC. The encoded protein is CSANPGAGGTYNEQFF.

In its sample, this clonotype was seen many times. V usage is TRBV7-6 and J usage is TRBJ1-1; weak D call: TRBD1 (5 bases). Germline CDR1 reads SGHVS; CDR2 reads FNYEAQ. Trimming took 1 base from V and 5 from J, leaving 17 bases between them. This CDR3 region has 16 residues. Written as DNA, the CDR3 is TGTGCCAGCAGCTTAGGCGACGGGGGAATGGGGACTGAAGCTTTCTTT. Protein sequence: CASSLGDGGMGTEAFF.

The rearrangement joins TRBV24-1 to TRBJ2-1; D not resolved. Germline CDR1 and CDR2: KGHDR and SFDVKD. The CDR3 runs 12 residues. The germline V and J ends were trimmed by 5 bases and 6 bases, with 7 bases remaining between them. The CDR3 region is CATSAYSNEQFF. The CDR3 DNA is TGTGCCACCAGTGCCTACTCCAATGAGCAGTTCTTC.

About this clonotype: A read error is likely, as this CDR3 ends without the conserved phenylalanine or tryptophan. The chain links TRBV6-9 to TRBJ2-7, with 7 bases lining up with TRBD2. This CDR3 is 17 amino acids long. Germline CDR1 reads MNHGY; CDR2 reads SVAAGI. V lost 5 bases, J lost 4 bases, and 17 bases stayed unmatched. The CDR3 reads CASSAKPMRGNLYEQYL. The CDR3 bases are TGTGCCAGCAGTGCTAAACCTATGCGGGGGAATTTATACGAGCAGTACCTC.

V gene TRBV4-2 combines with J gene TRBJ2-7; 10 bases match TRBD1. CDR1 is LGHNA, CDR2 YNFKEQ, per germline. The CDR3 extends over 16 amino acids. Losses at the gene ends were 6 bases for V and 2 bases for J; bases not matched to a gene: 10. The CDR3 is CASRQLPGTGAYEQYF. CDR3 DNA: TGTGCCAGCAGACAGCTCCCCGGGACAGGGGCCTACGAGCAGTACTTC.

The rearrangement joins TRBV14 to TRBJ2-2; TRBD2 matches 9 bases. The ends lost 4 bases at V and 4 bases at J; junction bases unmatched: 7. The CDR3 contains 16 residues. The germline V gene has CDR1 SGHDN and CDR2 FVKESK. In nucleotides, the CDR3 is TGTGCCAGCAGCCCCAGACTAGCGGTTATCACCGGGGAGCTGTTTTTT. Amino acids: CASSPRLAVITGELFF.

The rearrangement links TRBV3-1 to TRBJ2-7, with no clear D. V was trimmed by 0 bases and J by 8 bases, leaving 8 bases between them. CDR1 is LGHDT and CDR2 is YNNKEL in the germline V gene (reference sequence). The CDR3 length is 12 residues. Here the CDR3 DNA reads TGTGCCAGCAGCCAAGATTTTGGGAAGCAGTACTTC. It yields the protein CASSQDFGKQYF.

This clonotype was picked up many times. This chain uses TRBV7-2 with TRBJ2-3; D is possibly TRBD1 or TRBD2 (5 bases each). CDR3 length: 14 amino acids. Germline V gene lookup returns CDR1 SGHTA and CDR2 FQGNSA. Trimming left V 3 bases short and J 4 bases short, with 11 bases between. The CDR3 reads CASSLERGSDTQYF. The CDR3 DNA sequence: TGTGCCAGCAGCTTGGAGAGGGGATCAGATACGCAGTATTTT.

As to this clonotype: At one of its ends the junction is not consistent with the germline gene, which may arise from a read error. J is TRBJ1-1 and V is TRBV28; D perhaps matches TRBD1 (6 bases). The CDR3 covers 15 residues. CDR1 and CDR2 (germline): MDHEN, SYDVKM. The CDR3 nucleotides read TGTGCCAGCAGTTTAACGGGCCAGGGGAACCCTGAAGCTTTCTTT. Translating gives CASSLTGQGNPEAFF. The whole variable domain, remainder taken from reference TRBV28 and TRBJ1-1, is DVKVTQSSRYLVKRTGEKVFLECVQDMDHENMFWYRQDPGLGLRLIYFSYDVKMKEKGDIPEGYSVSREKKERFSLILESASTNQTSMYLCASSLTGQGNPEAFFGQGTRLTVV.

This clonotype has at least ten counts. The rearrangement joins TRBV21-1 to TRBJ1-1; the D call TRBD1 from the table was never checked on the DNA. TRBV21-1 is described as a pseudogene. The length of the CDR3 is 14 residues. The chain's CDR3 is CASSNTGVNTEAFF. The DNA of the CDR3 is TGTGCCAGCAGCAATACGGGGGTAAACACTGAAGCTTTCTTT.

This clonotype was detected many times. The chain employs TRBV4-1 and TRBJ2-1, with 11 bases that match TRBD2. The CDR3 covers 15 residues. Looked up from germline, CDR1 is MGHRA and CDR2 is YSYEKL. V lost 4 bases and J lost 4; bases outside the gene matches: 3. CDR3 DNA: TGCGCCAGCAGCCCAGTAGCGGGAGGGTACAATGAGCAGTTCTTC. Amino acid sequence: CASSPVAGGYNEQFF.

This clonotype was counted ten times or more. This chain uses TRBV3-1 with TRBJ2-2; D might be TRBD1 or TRBD2, each matching 5 bases. CDR1 and CDR2 from the germline V gene are LGHDT and YNNKEL (reference sequence). V was trimmed by 4 bases and J by 2 bases, leaving 8 bases between them. The CDR3 has 14 amino acids. The DNA for the CDR3 is TGTGCCAGCAGCCGGGACGTAAACACCGGGGAGCTGTTTTTT. Amino acids: CASSRDVNTGELFF.

This clonotype was detected only a few times. The rearrangement links TRBV7-3 to TRBJ2-3; 7 nucleotides match TRBD2. Trimming at V came to 2 bases and at J to 3 bases, leaving 2 bases not matched to a gene. This CDR3 region has 14 residues. The germline CDR1 and CDR2 sequences are SGHTA and FQGTGA. CDR3 in DNA: TGTGCCAGCAGCTTAGGACTAGGGACAGATACGCAGTATTTT. It is translated as CASSLGLGTDTQYF.

This clonotype occurred many times. The gene calls are TRBV12-3 or TRBV12-4 and TRBJ2-5; 10 nucleotides line up with TRBD2. The CDR3 loop spans 17 amino acids. J was trimmed by 3 bases and V by 5 bases; bases with no gene match: 12. The CDR3 loop reads CASSAPILAGAKETQYF. The CDR3 DNA reads as TGTGCCAGCAGTGCCCCAATCCTAGCGGGAGCAAAAGAGACCCAGTACTTC.

This clonotype was seen more than once but under ten times. The chain is built from TRBV20-1 and TRBJ1-1; perhaps TRBD1 as D (6 bases). V lost 0 bases to trimming and J lost 3 bases, with 14 bases between them. CDR3 size: 15 residues. The germline V gene encodes CDR1 DFQATT and CDR2 SNEGSKA (reference sequence). CDR3 sequence reads: CSARDRRGTHTEAFF. DNA of the CDR3: TGCAGTGCTAGAGATAGGAGGGGGACGCACACTGAAGCTTTCTTT.

On this clonotype itself: A junction boundary mismatches the germline segment, possibly from a read error. This chain joins TRBV4-1 and TRBJ2-1, with 11 positions matching TRBD2. There are 16 residues in the CDR3. Germline CDR1 is MGHRA and CDR2 is YSYEKL. The CDR3 sequence: CASSQIAGGPQNEQFF. In nucleotides, the CDR3 is TGTGCCAGCAGCCAGATAGCGGGGGGGCCGCAGAATGAGCAGTTCTTC.

This clonotype occurred a few times. The genes are TRBV19 and TRBJ1-5, with a tentative D call TRBD1 (6 bases). The germline gives CDR1 LNHDA, CDR2 SQIVND (reference sequence). V was pared by 5 bases and J by 6 bases, with 17 bases between. The CDR3 length is 15 residues. The CDR3 spells CASSEQKQGSQPQHF. Written as DNA, the CDR3 is TGTGCCAGTAGTGAACAAAAACAGGGTAGTCAGCCCCAGCATTTT.

The J gene is TRBJ2-3, the V gene TRBV4-2; D unclear. Germline CDR1 is LGHNA and CDR2 is YNFKEQ. Trimming removed 0 bases from V and 2 bases from J, with 3 bases in between. CDR3 size: 13 residues. Here the CDR3 DNA reads TGTGCCAGCAGCCAAGAAAACACAGATACGCAGTATTTT. Its protein product is CASSQENTDTQYF.

As to this clonotype: A clone one base away is much larger, so this may be a read error. The chain has TRBV11-2 and TRBJ2-5, with a weak D call TRBD1 (6 bases). V lost 7 bases and J 8 bases, leaving 17 bases between the germline ends. CDR1 and CDR2 (germline): SGHAT, FQNNGV. CDR3 size: 13 residues. The CDR3, as DNA: TGTGCCAGCACCAAGTGGACAGAGATTACCCAGTACTTC. The encoded protein is CASTKWTEITQYF. The complete variable domain, with remaining parts taken from reference TRBV11-2 and TRBJ2-5, reads EAGVAQSPRYKIIEKRQSVAFWCNPISGHATLYWYQQILGQGPKLLIQFQNNGVVDDSQLPKDRFSAERLKGVDSTLKIQPAKLEDSAVYLCASTKWTEITQYFGPGTRLLVL.

The chain joins TRBV5-1 to TRBJ2-1; D is undetermined. Germline values: CDR1 SGHRS, CDR2 YFSETQ. CDR3 length: 15 amino acids. With 4 bases removed from V and 5 bases from J, the gap between germline ends came to 16 bases. CDR3 amino acids: CASSPGPSPHNEQFF. CDR3 nucleotides: TGCGCCAGCAGCCCAGGACCCTCCCCACACAATGAGCAGTTCTTC.

This clonotype was observed many times. This chain joins TRBV20-1 and TRBJ2-2; maybe TRBD1 (6 bases). CDR3 size: 14 residues. The germline V gene has CDR1 DFQATT and CDR2 SNEGSKA (reference sequence). The germline V and J ends were trimmed by 5 bases and 1 base, with 11 bases remaining between them. This CDR3 reads CSAGRGQNTGELFF. The CDR3 region has the DNA TGCAGTGCTGGCCGGGGACAGAACACCGGGGAGCTGTTTTTT.

This clonotype was counted at least ten times. In nucleotides, the CDR3 is TGTGCCAGCCGCGACCTTACTAGCGGGGTAGGAGAGACCCAGTACTTC. Translated: CASRDLTSGVGETQYF. J is TRBJ2-5 and V is TRBV6-2 or TRBV6-3, with TRBD2 identical over 10 bases. This CDR3 has 16 amino acids. The V and J ends lost 8 bases and 4 bases, in that order; junction bases with no gene match: 13. Germline values: CDR1 MNHEY, CDR2 SVGEGT.

This clonotype has ten or more counts. The rearrangement links TRBV4-2 to TRBJ2-6; 9 bases agree with TRBD2. This CDR3 is built from 18 residues. The germline V gene has CDR1 LGHNA and CDR2 YNFKEQ. V lost 4 bases and J lost 4; bases outside the gene matches: 11. The DNA for the CDR3 is TGTGCCAGCAGCCCGTCGGGGCTAGCGGGGAAAGGGGCCAACGTCCTGACTTTC. This codes for CASSPSGLAGKGANVLTF.

At least ten counts were recorded for this clonotype. This sequence joins TRBV6-5 and TRBJ1-2; no reliable D call. CDR3 length: 13 amino acids. Germline V gives CDR1 MNHEY, CDR2 SVGAGI. V dropped 7 bases and J dropped 7 bases, with 16 bases sitting between them. The CDR3 spells CASNRFEVSGYTF. CDR3 DNA sequence: TGTGCCAGCAACAGATTTGAGGTATCTGGCTACACCTTC.

This clonotype was picked up many times. This rearrangement joins TRBV7-2 to TRBJ2-3; 10 nucleotides agree with TRBD2. V lost 3 bases and J lost 5; bases outside the gene matches: 5. This CDR3 has 15 residues. CDR1 and CDR2 from the germline V gene are SGHTA and FQGNSA. The CDR3 sequence: CASSFLAGVVDTQYF. CDR3 nucleotide sequence: TGTGCCAGCAGCTTCCTAGCGGGAGTCGTAGATACGCAGTATTTT.

This clonotype was observed at least ten times. This chain joins TRBV9 and TRBJ1-1; D is perhaps TRBD1 (5 bases). V was pared by 0 bases and J by 2 bases, with 14 bases between. The CDR3 has 16 residues. Germline loops: CDR1 SGDLS, CDR2 YYNGEE. CDR3 region: CASSVGPGGPNTEAFF. The CDR3 region has the DNA TGTGCCAGCAGCGTAGGACCTGGGGGACCCAACACTGAAGCTTTCTTT.